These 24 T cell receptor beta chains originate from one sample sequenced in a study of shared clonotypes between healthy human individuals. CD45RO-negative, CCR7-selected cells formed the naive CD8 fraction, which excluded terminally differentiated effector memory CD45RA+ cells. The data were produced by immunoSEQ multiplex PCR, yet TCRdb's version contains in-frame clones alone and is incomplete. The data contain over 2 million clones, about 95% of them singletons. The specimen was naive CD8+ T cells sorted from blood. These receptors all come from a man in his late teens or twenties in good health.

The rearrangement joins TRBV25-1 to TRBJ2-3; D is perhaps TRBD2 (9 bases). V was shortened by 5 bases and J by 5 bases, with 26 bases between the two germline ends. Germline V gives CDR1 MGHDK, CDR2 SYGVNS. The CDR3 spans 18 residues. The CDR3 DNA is TGTGCCAGCAGTCACCAGGGGGCTAGCGGGACTCGGGGAGATACGCAGTATTTT. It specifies CASSHQGASGTRGDTQYF.

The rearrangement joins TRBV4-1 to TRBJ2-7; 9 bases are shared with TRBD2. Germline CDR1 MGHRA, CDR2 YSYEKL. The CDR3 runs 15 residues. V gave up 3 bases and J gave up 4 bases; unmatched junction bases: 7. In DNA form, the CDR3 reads TGCGCCAGCAGCCAGACCCAGACTAGCGGATACGAGCAGTACTTC. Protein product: CASSQTQTSGYEQYF.

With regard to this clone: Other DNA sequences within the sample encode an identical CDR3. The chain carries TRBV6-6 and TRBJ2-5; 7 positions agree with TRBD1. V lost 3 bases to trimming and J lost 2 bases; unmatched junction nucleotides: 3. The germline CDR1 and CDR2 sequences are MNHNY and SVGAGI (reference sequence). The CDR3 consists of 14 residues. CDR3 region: CASSYTGVQETQYF. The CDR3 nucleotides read TGTGCCAGCAGTTATACAGGGGTTCAAGAGACCCAGTACTTC.

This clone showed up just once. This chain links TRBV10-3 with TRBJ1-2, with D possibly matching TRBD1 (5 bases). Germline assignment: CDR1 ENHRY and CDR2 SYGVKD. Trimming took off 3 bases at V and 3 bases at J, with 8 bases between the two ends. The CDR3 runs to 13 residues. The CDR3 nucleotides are TGTGCCATCAGTGACAGGGCGGACTATGGCTACACCTTC. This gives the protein CAISDRADYGYTF.

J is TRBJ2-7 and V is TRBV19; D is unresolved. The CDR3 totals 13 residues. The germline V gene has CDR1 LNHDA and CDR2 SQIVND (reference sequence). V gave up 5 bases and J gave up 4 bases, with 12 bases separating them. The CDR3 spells CASSPTLGYEQYF. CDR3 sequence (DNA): TGTGCCAGTAGTCCTACCTTGGGATACGAGCAGTACTTC.

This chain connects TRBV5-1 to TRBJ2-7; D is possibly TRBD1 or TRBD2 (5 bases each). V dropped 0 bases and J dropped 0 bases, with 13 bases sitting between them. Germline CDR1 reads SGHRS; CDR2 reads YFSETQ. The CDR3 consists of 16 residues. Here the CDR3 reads CASSLGVPGLSYEQYF. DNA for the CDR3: TGCGCCAGCAGCTTGGGAGTTCCGGGGCTCTCCTACGAGCAGTACTTC.

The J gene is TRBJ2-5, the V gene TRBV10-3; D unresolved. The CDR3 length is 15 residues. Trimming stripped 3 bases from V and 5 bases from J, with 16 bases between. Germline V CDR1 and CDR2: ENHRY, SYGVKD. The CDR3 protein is CAISDPMWASETQYF. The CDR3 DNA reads TGTGCCATCAGTGATCCTATGTGGGCGAGCGAGACCCAGTACTTC.

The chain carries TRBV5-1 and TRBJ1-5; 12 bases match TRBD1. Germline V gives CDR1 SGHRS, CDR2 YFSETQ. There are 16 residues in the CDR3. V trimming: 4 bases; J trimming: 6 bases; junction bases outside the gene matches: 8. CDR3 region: CASSGFWDRGPQPQHF. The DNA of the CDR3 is TGCGCCAGCAGCGGATTTTGGGACAGGGGGCCTCAGCCCCAGCATTTT.

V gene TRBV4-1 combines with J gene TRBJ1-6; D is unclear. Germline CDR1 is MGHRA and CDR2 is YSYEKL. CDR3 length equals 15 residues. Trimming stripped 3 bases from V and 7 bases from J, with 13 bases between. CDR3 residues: CASSHPKGLNSPLHF. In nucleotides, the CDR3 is TGCGCCAGCAGCCACCCGAAGGGCCTCAATTCACCCCTCCACTTT.

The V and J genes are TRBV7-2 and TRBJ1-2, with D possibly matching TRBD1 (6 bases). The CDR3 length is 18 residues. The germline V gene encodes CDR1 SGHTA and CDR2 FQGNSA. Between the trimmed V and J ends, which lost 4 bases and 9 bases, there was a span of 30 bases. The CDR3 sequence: CASSSRRGTGLPGGSYTF. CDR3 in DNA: TGTGCCAGCAGCTCCCGTAGGGGGACCGGACTCCCTGGGGGTAGCTACACCTTC.

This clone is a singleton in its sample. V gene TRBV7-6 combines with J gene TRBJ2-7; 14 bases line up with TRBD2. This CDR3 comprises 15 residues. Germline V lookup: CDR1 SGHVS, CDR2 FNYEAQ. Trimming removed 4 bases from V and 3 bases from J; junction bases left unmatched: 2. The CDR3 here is CASSYGTSGSYEQYF. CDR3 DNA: TGTGCCAGCAGCTATGGGACTAGCGGGAGCTACGAGCAGTACTTC.

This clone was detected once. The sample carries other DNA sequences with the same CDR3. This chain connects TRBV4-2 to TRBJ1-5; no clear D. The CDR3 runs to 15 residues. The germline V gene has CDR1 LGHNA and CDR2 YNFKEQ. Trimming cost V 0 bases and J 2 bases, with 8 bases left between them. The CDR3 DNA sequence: TGTGCCAGCAGCCAAGAACAAGGCGGCAATCAGCCCCAGCATTTT. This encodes CASSQEQGGNQPQHF.

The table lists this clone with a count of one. The CDR3: CASSLTPRGDTEAFF. CDR3 coding DNA: TGTGCCAGCAGTCTAACCCCCCGAGGGGACACTGAAGCTTTCTTT. V usage is TRBV27 and J usage is TRBJ1-1, with D perhaps matching TRBD1 (5 bases). CDR3 length: 15 amino acids. Trimming removed 5 bases from V and 3 bases from J, with 16 bases in between. The V gene's germline CDR1 is MNHEY and CDR2 SMNVEV (reference sequence).

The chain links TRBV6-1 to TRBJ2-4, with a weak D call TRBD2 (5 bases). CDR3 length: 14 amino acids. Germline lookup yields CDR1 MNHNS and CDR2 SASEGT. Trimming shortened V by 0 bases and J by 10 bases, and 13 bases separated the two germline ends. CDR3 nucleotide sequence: TGTGCCAGCAGTGAAGCTATCGGAGGCGAGATTCAGTACTTC. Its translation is CASSEAIGGEIQYF.

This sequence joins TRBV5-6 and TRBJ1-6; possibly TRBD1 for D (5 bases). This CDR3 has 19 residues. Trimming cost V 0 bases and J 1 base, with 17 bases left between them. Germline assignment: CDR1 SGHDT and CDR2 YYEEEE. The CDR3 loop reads CASSLDLVGVTSYNSPLHF. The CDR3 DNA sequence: TGTGCCAGCAGCTTGGACCTCGTGGGGGTTACATCCTATAATTCACCCCTCCACTTT.

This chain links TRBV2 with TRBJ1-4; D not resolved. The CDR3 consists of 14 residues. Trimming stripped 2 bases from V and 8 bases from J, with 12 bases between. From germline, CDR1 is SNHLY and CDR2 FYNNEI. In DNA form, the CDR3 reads TGTGCCAGCAGTGAATGGCAGCAGCGGGAAAAACTGTTTTTT. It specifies CASSEWQQREKLFF.

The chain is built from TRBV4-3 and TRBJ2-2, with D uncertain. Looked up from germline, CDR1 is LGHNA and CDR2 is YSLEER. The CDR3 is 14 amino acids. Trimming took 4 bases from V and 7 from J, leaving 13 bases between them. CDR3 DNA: TGCGCCAGCAGCCTCCTGGGGTATGACGGGGAGCTGTTTTTT. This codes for CASSLLGYDGELFF.

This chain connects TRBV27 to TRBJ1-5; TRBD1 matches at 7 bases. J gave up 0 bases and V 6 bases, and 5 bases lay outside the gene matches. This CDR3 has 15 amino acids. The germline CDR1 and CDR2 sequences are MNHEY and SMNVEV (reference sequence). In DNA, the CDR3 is TGTGCCAGCAGACCTACAGGGGATAGCAATCAGCCCCAGCATTTT. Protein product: CASRPTGDSNQPQHF.

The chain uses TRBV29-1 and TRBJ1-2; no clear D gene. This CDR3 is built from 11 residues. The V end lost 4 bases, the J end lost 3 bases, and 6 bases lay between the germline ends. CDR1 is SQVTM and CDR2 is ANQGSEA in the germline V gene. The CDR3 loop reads CSVGSYYGYTF. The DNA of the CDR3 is TGCAGCGTTGGCAGTTACTATGGCTACACCTTC.

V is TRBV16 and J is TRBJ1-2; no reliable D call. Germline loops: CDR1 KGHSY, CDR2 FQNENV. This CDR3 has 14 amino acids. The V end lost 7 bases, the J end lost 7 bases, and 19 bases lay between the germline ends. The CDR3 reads CASTGPMTSRGYTF. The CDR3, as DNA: TGTGCCAGCACTGGACCTATGACGTCTCGTGGCTACACCTTC.

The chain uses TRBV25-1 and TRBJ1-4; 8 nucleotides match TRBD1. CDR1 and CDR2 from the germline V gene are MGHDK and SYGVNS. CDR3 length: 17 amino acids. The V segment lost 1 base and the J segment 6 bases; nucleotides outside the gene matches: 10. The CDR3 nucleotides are TGTGCCAGCAGTGAATGGCTGGCGACAGGGGTTGATGAAAAACTGTTTTTT. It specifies CASSEWLATGVDEKLFF.

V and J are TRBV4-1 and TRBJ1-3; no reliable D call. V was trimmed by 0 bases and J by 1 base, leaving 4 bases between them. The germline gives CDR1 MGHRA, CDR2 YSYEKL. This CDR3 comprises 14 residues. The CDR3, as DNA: TGCGCCAGCAGCCAAGAGTTATCTGGAAACACCATATATTTT. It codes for CASSQELSGNTIYF.

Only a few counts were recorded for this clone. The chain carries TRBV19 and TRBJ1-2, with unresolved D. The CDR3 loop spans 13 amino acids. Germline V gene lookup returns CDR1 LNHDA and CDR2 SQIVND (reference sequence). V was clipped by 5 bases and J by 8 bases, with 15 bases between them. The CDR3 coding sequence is TGTGCCAGTAGTCTGGTCTTTATGGACGGCTACACCTTC. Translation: CASSLVFMDGYTF.

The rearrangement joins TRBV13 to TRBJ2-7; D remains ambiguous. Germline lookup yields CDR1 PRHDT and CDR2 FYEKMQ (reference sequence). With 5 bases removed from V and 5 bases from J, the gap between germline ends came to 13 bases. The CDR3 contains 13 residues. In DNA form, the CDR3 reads TGTGCCAGCAGCCCGACCTCACATAACGAGCAGTACTTC. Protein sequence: CASSPTSHNEQYF. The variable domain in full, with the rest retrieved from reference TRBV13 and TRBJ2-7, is AAGVIQSPRHLIKEKRETATLKCYPIPRHDTVYWYQQGPGQDPQFLISFYEKMQSDKGSIPDRFSAQQFSDYHSELNMSSLELGDSALYFCASSPTSHNEQYFGPGTRLTVT.